This T cell receptor (beta chain) was recorded in a study of blood T cell repertoires in COVID-19. Looking at the study overall: Samples taken during acute and convalescent COVID-19 were collected in the United States, Italy and Spain.

Original data processing: Estimation of nucleated cell counts relied on the amplification of reference gene primers. The table came from immunoSEQ multiplex PCR; TCRdb's copy has only in-frame clones and leaves some out. The DNA was the basis for D and trimming; V, J and clone size are from that table. The sample holds approximately 240,000 clones, roughly 84% seen once. The CDR3 has 14 residues. The junction had 6 bases not matched to a gene; V was cut back by 6 bases and J by 4 bases. CDR1 and CDR2 from the germline V gene are SNHLY and FYNNEI. This clone appeared a few times. The chain joins TRBV2 to TRBJ2-3; 8 bases are a match to TRBD2. This clonotype was obtained from a woman in her sixties or seventies who had recovered from COVID-19. Material for sequencing was peripheral blood. The CDR3 nucleotides read TGTGCCAGCAGGGACGGGGGGGAGGCAGATACGCAGTATTTT. Amino acids: CASRDGGEADTQYF. Together with reference TRBV2 and TRBJ2-3, the CDR3 gives the full variable domain: EPEVTQTPSHQVTQMGQEVILRCVPISNHLYFYWYRQILGQKVEFLVSFYNNEISEKSEIFDDQFSVERPDGSNFTLKIRSTKLEDSAMYFCASRDGGEADTQYFGPGTRLTVL.